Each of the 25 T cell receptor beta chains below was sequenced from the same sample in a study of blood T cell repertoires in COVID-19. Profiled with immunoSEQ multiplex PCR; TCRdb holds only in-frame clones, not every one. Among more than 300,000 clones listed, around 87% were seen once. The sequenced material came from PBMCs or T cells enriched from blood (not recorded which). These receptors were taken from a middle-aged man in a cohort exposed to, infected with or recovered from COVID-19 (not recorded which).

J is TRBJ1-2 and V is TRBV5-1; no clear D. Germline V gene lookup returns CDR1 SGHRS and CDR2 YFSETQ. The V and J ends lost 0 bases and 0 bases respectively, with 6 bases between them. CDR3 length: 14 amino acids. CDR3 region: CASSLDLANYGYTF. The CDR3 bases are TGCGCCAGCAGCTTGGACTTAGCTAACTATGGCTACACCTTC.

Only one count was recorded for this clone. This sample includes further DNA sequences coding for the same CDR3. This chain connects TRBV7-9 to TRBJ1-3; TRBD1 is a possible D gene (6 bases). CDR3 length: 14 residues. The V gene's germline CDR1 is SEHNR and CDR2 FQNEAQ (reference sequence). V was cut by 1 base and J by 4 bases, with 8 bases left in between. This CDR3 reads CASSLGQVGNTIYF. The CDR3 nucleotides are TGTGCCAGCAGCTTAGGACAGGTCGGAAACACCATATATTTT.

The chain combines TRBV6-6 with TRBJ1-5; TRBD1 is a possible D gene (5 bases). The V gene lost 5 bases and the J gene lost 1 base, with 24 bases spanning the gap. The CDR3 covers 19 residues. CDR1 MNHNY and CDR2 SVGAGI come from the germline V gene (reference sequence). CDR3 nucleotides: TGTGCCAGCAGTCCACAAAGGGGCCAGTGGCAGGACAGCAATCAGCCCCAGCATTTT. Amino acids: CASSPQRGQWQDSNQPQHF.

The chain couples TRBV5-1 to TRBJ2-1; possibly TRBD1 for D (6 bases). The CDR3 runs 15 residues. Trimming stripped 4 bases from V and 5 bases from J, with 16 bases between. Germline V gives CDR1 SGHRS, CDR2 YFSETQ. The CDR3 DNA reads TGCGCCAGCAGCCTACAGGGTATTCTGAACAATGAGCAGTTCTTC. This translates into CASSLQGILNNEQFF.

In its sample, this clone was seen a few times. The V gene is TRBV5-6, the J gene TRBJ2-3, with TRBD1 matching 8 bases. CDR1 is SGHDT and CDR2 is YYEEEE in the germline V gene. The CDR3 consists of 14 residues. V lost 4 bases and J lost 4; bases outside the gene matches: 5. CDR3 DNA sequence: TGTGCCAGCAGCGGCGCGACAGGGGCAGATACGCAGTATTTT. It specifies CASSGATGADTQYF.

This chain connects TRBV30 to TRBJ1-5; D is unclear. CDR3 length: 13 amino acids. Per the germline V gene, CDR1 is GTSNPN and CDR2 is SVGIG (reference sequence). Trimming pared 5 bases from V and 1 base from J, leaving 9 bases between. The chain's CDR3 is CAWQTASNQPQHF. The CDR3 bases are TGTGCCTGGCAAACAGCCAGCAATCAGCCCCAGCATTTT. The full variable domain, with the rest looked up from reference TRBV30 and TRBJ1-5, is SQTIHQWPATLVQPVGSPLSLECTVEGTSNPNLYWYRQAAGRGLQLLFYSVGIGQISSEVPQNLSASRPQDRQFILSSKKLLLSDSGFYLCAWQTASNQPQHFGDGTRLSIL.

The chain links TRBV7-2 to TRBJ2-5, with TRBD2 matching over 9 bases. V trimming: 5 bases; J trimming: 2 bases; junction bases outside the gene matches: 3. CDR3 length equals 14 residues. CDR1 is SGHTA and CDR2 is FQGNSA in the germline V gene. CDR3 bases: TGTGCCAGCAGCCTGACTAGCGGTCAAGAGACCCAGTACTTC. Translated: CASSLTSGQETQYF.

This CDR3 is CASSLEAGYTDTQYF. The CDR3 DNA reads as TGCGCCAGCAGCTTGGAAGCGGGGTACACAGATACGCAGTATTTT. V and J are TRBV5-1 and TRBJ2-3; 7 positions match TRBD2. Trimming cost V 0 bases and J 2 bases; bases outside gene matches: 3. This CDR3 is built from 15 residues. CDR1 SGHRS and CDR2 YFSETQ come from the germline V gene.

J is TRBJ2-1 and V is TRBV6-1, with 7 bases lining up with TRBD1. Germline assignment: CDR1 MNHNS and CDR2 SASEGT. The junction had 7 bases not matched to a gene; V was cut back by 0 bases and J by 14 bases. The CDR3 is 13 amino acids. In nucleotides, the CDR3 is TGTGCCAGCAGTGAAGCGGGACAGACGAAAGAGTTCTTC. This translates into CASSEAGQTKEFF.

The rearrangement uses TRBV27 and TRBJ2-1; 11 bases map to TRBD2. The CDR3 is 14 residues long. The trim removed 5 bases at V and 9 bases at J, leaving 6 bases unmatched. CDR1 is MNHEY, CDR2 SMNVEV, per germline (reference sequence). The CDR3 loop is CASSVSSGRGEQFF. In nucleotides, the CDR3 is TGTGCCAGCAGTGTGAGTAGCGGGAGGGGTGAGCAGTTCTTC.

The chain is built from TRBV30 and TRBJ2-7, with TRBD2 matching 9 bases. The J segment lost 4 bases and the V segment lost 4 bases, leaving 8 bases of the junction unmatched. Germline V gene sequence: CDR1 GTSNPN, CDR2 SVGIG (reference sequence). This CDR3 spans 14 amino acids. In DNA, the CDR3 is TGTGCCTGGACGAAACCGGGACTAGCTTACGAGCAGTACTTC. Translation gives CAWTKPGLAYEQYF.

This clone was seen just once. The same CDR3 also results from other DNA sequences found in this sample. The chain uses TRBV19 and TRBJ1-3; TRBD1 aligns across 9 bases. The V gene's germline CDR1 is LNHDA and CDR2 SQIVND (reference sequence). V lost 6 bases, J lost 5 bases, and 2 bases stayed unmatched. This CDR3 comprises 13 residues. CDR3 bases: TGTGCCAGTAGGGGACAGGGAAGAAACACCATATATTTT. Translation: CASRGQGRNTIYF.

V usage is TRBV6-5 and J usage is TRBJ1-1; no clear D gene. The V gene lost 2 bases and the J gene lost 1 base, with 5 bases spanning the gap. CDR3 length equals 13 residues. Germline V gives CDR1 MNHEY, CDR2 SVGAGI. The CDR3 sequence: CASSYGWNTEAFF. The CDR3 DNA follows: TGTGCCAGCAGTTACGGCTGGAACACTGAAGCTTTCTTT.

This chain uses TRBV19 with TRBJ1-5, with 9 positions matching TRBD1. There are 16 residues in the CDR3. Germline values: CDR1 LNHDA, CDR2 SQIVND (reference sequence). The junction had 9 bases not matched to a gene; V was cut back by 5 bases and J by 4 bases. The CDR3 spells CASSLGTGRSNQPQHF. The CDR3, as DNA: TGTGCCAGTAGTCTCGGGACAGGGAGGTCGAATCAGCCCCAGCATTTT.

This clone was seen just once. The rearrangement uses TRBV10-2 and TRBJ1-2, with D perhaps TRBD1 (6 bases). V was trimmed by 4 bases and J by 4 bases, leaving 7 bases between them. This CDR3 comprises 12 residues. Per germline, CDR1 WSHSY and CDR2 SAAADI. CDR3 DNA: TGCGCCAGCAGTGCACAGGGCTATGGCTACACCTTC. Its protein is CASSAQGYGYTF.

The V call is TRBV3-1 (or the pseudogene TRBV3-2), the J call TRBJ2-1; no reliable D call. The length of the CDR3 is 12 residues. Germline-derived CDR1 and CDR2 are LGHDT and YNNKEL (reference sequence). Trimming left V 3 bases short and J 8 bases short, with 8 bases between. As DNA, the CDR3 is TGTGCCAGCAGCCAGGTCCGCGATGAGCAGTTCTTC. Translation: CASSQVRDEQFF.

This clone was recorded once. The CDR3 loop reads CASSVRTGTSGGAGELFF. In nucleotides, the CDR3 is TGTGCCAGCAGTGTACGCACGGGCACTAGCGGTGGGGCCGGGGAGCTGTTTTTT. This chain uses TRBV6-1 with TRBJ2-2; 8 nucleotides line up with TRBD2. Germline assignment: CDR1 MNHNS and CDR2 SASEGT. The CDR3 sequence is 18 residues long. With V trimmed by 4 bases and J by 6 bases, 16 bases remained unmatched.

The CDR3 nucleotides read TGTGCCAGCAGCCCCCAGGGGGCGCGTGAGACCCAGTACTTC. It encodes CASSPQGARETQYF. The V and J genes are TRBV11-2 and TRBJ2-5, with 8 bases matching TRBD1. In germline, CDR1 is SGHAT, CDR2 FQNNGV. With 5 bases clipped from V and 5 bases from J, the junction kept 7 bases outside the gene matches. CDR3 size: 14 residues.

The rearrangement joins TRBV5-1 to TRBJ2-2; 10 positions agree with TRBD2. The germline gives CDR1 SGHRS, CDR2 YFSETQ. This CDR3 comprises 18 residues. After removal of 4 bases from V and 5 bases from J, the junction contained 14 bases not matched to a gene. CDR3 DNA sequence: TGCGCCAGCAGCGGCACCCTAGCGGGAGAGAAGAAGACCGGGGAGCTGTTTTTT. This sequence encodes CASSGTLAGEKKTGELFF.

In DNA form, the CDR3 reads TGTGCCAGCAGTTACTCGATGAGGCTGTTCCATGGCTACACCTTC. Amino acid sequence: CASSYSMRLFHGYTF. The J gene is TRBJ1-2, the V gene TRBV6-5; D gene uncertain. The CDR3 extends over 15 amino acids. V was shortened by 0 bases and J by 6 bases, with 14 bases between the two germline ends. CDR1 and CDR2 from the germline V gene are MNHEY and SVGAGI.

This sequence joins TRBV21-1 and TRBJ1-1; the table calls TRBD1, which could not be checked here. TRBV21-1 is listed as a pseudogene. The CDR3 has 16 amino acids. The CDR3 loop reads CASSITCQGFIGEAFF. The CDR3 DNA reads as TGTGCCAGCAGCATCACATGCCAGGGGTTCATTGGTGAAGCTTTCTTT.

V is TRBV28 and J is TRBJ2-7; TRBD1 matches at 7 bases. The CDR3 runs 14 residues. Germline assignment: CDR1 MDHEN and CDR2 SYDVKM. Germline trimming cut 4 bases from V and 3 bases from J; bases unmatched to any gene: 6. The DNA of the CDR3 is TGTGCCAGCAGTTCCACCAGGGGGTACTACGAGCAGTACTTC. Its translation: CASSSTRGYYEQYF.

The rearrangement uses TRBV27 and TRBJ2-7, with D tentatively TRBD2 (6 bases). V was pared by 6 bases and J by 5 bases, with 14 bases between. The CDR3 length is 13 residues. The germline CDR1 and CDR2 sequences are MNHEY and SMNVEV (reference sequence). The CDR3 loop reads CASRGGTGHEQYF. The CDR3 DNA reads TGTGCCAGCAGGGGGGGAACGGGACACGAGCAGTACTTC.

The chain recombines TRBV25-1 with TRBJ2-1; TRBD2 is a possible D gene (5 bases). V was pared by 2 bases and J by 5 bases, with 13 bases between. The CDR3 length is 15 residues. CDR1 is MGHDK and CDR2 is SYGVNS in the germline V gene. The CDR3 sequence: CASSEIGLADNEQFF. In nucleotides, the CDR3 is TGTGCCAGCAGTGAAATTGGGCTAGCAGACAATGAGCAGTTCTTC.

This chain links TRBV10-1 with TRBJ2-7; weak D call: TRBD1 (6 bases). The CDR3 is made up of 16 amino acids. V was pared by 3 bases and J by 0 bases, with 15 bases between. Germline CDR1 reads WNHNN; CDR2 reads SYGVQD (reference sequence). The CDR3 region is CASSDTGTRSSYEQYF. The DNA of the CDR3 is TGCGCCAGCAGTGACACCGGGACACGGAGCTCCTACGAGCAGTACTTC.